The present T cell receptor (beta chain) was sequenced within a study of stem cell transplantation in POMP-related autoinflammatory disease. In the study overall: Through one year post-transplant, neutrophils and platelets were 100% of graft donor origin.

Study-level points and caveats: Unique TRB V-J gene pairings were limited in number in patients with PRAID. A trend toward lower repertoire diversity and greater clonality appeared in every analyzed T-cell subset of PRAID patients.

This clone appeared a single time. Its antigen is unknown. The CDR3 runs 15 residues. The germline V gene has CDR1 LGHDT and CDR2 YNNKEL (reference sequence). The V gene end was trimmed by 6 bases and the J gene end by 5 bases; junction bases not matched to a gene: 7. PRAID combined immunodeficiency and autoinflammation. Repertoires were generated with immunoSEQ multiplex PCR, while TCRdb's copy carries only in-frame clones and drops some. The table lists about 68,000 clones, roughly 93% of them singletons. The source material was CD4+ T cells from PBMCs, sampled after stem cell transplantation. This TCR derives from a human patient with POMP-related autoinflammation and immune dysregulation (PRAID). The T cells may partly be graft donor cells. The chain carries TRBV3-1 (or the pseudogene TRBV3-2) and TRBJ2-1, with 10 bases aligning to TRBD2. Here the CDR3 DNA reads TGTGCCAGCAGTTATAGCGGGGGGCGAAACAATGAGCAGTTCTTC. As protein: CASSYSGGRNNEQFF.